The 20 T cell receptor beta chains in this list originate from one sample, sequenced in a study of blood T cell repertoires in COVID-19. Sequenced by immunoSEQ multiplex PCR; TCRdb stores in-frame clones only, minus some. The sample shows about 300,000 clones, 80% to 90% of them seen only once. Sequencing was done on a sample of peripheral blood. These TCRs come from a man aged 18 to 30 who had recovered from COVID-19.

This chain uses TRBV30 with TRBJ1-4; tentatively, D is TRBD1 (6 bases). Germline CDR1 reads GTSNPN; CDR2 reads SVGIG (reference sequence). The CDR3 totals 16 residues. The ends were cut back, 2 bases at V and 0 bases at J, with 13 bases in the middle. This chain's CDR3 is CAWSWGGGPTNEKLFF. For the CDR3, the DNA is TGTGCCTGGAGTTGGGGTGGGGGCCCAACTAATGAAAAACTGTTTTTT.

This chain joins TRBV7-3 and TRBJ2-5; D perhaps matches TRBD1 (6 bases). This CDR3 is 14 amino acids long. V was pared by 5 bases and J by 4 bases, with 14 bases between. Germline V gene data show CDR1 as SGHTA and CDR2 as FQGTGA. The CDR3 loop reads CASSLGTPGETQYF. The CDR3, as DNA: TGTGCCAGCAGCCTCGGGACACCGGGAGAGACCCAGTACTTC.

The chain joins TRBV5-1 to TRBJ2-1, with D unclear. The germline CDR1 and CDR2 sequences are SGHRS and YFSETQ. V was pared by 4 bases and J by 4 bases, with 18 bases between. The CDR3 sequence is 16 residues long. In nucleotides, the CDR3 is TGCGCCAGCAGCCTGCCAACTGGCGGTGAATACAATGAGCAGTTCTTC. It translates to CASSLPTGGEYNEQFF. Full variable domain (remainder filled in from reference TRBV5-1 and TRBJ2-1): KAGVTQTPRYLIKTRGQQVTLSCSPISGHRSVSWYQQTPGQGLQFLFEYFSETQRNKGNFPGRFSGRQFSNSRSEMNVSTLELGDSALYLCASSLPTGGEYNEQFFGPGTRLTVL.

Here the CDR3 reads CASSLTGWAFF. In nucleotides, the CDR3 is TGTGCCAGCAGTCTTACAGGATGGGCTTTCTTT. The chain carries TRBV2 and TRBJ1-1; D possibly corresponds to TRBD1 (5 bases). The germline V and J ends were trimmed by 5 bases and 11 bases, with 12 bases remaining between them. This CDR3 has 11 residues. Germline CDR1 and CDR2: SNHLY and FYNNEI.

The chain uses TRBV12-3 or TRBV12-4 and TRBJ2-7; TRBD1 aligns across 9 bases. There are 12 residues in the CDR3. J lost 6 bases, V lost 6 bases, and 3 bases had no gene match. The CDR3 nucleotides are TGTGCCAGCAGAGGGACAGGGCTCGAGCAGTACTTC. Translating it yields CASRGTGLEQYF.

DNA for the CDR3: TGTGCCAGCAGCACTACTAGCGGGGAGGGGGAGACCCAGTACTTC. Protein sequence: CASSTTSGEGETQYF. This chain uses TRBV5-4 with TRBJ2-5, with TRBD2 matching over 10 bases. With 4 bases clipped from V and 5 bases from J, the junction kept 8 bases outside the gene matches. The CDR3 spans 15 residues. Germline V gene data show CDR1 as SGHNT and CDR2 as YYREEE (reference sequence). Complete variable domain (other parts from reference TRBV5-4 and TRBJ2-5): ETGVTQSPTHLIKTRGQQVTLRCSSQSGHNTVSWYQQALGQGPQFIFQYYREEENGRGNFPPRFSGLQFPNYSSELNVNALELDDSALYLCASSTTSGEGETQYFGPGTRLLVL.

The rearrangement joins TRBV6-5 to TRBJ1-1; D not certain. Trimming left V 2 bases short and J 1 base short, with 11 bases between. CDR1 and CDR2 from the germline V gene are MNHEY and SVGAGI. The CDR3 covers 15 residues. The CDR3 sequence is CASSYQGQANTEAFF. CDR3 nucleotide sequence: TGTGCCAGCAGTTACCAAGGTCAGGCGAACACTGAAGCTTTCTTT.

The chain couples TRBV7-9 to TRBJ1-5; TRBD1 matches at 9 bases. The V and J ends lost 2 bases and 7 bases, in that order; junction bases with no gene match: 15. Germline CDR1 SEHNR, CDR2 FQNEAQ (reference sequence). The CDR3 covers 18 residues. The CDR3 sequence is CASSLFRFGQGLGQPQHF. CDR3 nucleotides: TGTGCCAGCAGCTTATTTCGTTTCGGACAGGGGTTAGGGCAGCCCCAGCATTTT.

Concerning this clone: Its ends do not fully match the called genes, so a read error is possible. The chain recombines TRBV19 with TRBJ1-1, with 7 bases matching TRBD1. The CDR3 runs 15 residues. Germline V gives CDR1 LNHDA, CDR2 SQIVND (reference sequence). This chain's CDR3 is CASSLDRAPSGEAFF. The CDR3 DNA sequence: TGTGCCAGTAGTCTAGACAGGGCTCCTTCAGGAGAAGCTTTCTTT. The full variable domain, with the rest looked up from reference TRBV19 and TRBJ1-1, is DGGITQSPKYLFRKEGQNVTLSCEQNLNHDAMYWYRQDPGQGLRLIYYSQIVNDFQKGDIAEGYSVSREKKESFPLTVTSAQKNPTAFYLCASSLDRAPSGEAFFGQGTRLTVV.

This rearrangement joins TRBV30 to TRBJ2-2; 10 positions match TRBD2. V was pared by 1 base and J by 7 bases, with 6 bases of the junction left unmatched. Germline CDR1 GTSNPN, CDR2 SVGIG (reference sequence). This CDR3 comprises 15 residues. The CDR3 sequence is CAWSDLAGEVGELFF. The CDR3 DNA is TGTGCCTGGAGTGATCTAGCGGGAGAGGTCGGGGAGCTGTTTTTT.

This chain links TRBV6-1 with TRBJ1-2; D is uncertain. CDR1 is MNHNS and CDR2 is SASEGT in the germline V gene. The CDR3 has 14 amino acids. Trimming took off 2 bases at V and 3 bases at J, with 10 bases between the two ends. CDR3 nucleotide sequence: TGTGCCAGCAGTGAATGGAGGCGAGACTATGGCTACACCTTC. This codes for CASSEWRRDYGYTF.

The gene calls are TRBV2 and TRBJ1-2; D is ambiguous. The V and J ends lost 6 bases and 5 bases respectively, with 10 bases between them. In germline, CDR1 is SNHLY, CDR2 FYNNEI. The length of the CDR3 is 12 residues. DNA of the CDR3: TGTGCCAGCAGCCCCCCGGTATATGGCTACACCTTC. This sequence encodes CASSPPVYGYTF.

This clone appeared once. The V and J genes are TRBV5-6 and TRBJ2-7; 7 nucleotides align to TRBD2. In germline, CDR1 is SGHDT, CDR2 YYEEEE. This CDR3 is 13 amino acids long. V was pared by 4 bases and J by 3 bases, with 4 bases of the junction left unmatched. The CDR3 spells CASSPGGSYEQYF. The CDR3 region has the DNA TGTGCCAGCAGCCCCGGGGGGAGCTACGAGCAGTACTTC.

The chain recombines TRBV9 with TRBJ2-1; 7 bases match TRBD2. V shed 0 bases and J 6 bases; nucleotides not matched to a gene: 15. Germline CDR1 reads SGDLS; CDR2 reads YYNGEE. This CDR3 is built from 18 residues. The CDR3 reads CASSVAGGGVAAVNEQFF. The CDR3 bases are TGTGCCAGCAGCGTAGCTGGTGGGGGGGTAGCGGCCGTCAATGAGCAGTTCTTC. Together with reference TRBV9 and TRBJ2-1, the CDR3 gives the full variable domain: DSGVTQTPKHLITATGQRVTLRCSPRSGDLSVYWYQQSLDQGLQFLIQYYNGEERAKGNILERFSAQQFPDLHSELNLSSLELGDSALYFCASSVAGGGVAAVNEQFFGPGTRLTVL.

This rearrangement joins TRBV10-3 to TRBJ1-2; D is unclear. The germline V gene encodes CDR1 ENHRY and CDR2 SYGVKD. V lost 9 bases to trimming and J lost 3 bases, with 14 bases between them. The CDR3 has 13 residues. CDR3 amino acids: CAIGREAYYGYTF. As DNA, the CDR3 is TGTGCCATAGGGAGGGAGGCATACTATGGCTACACCTTC.

The rearrangement uses TRBV2 and TRBJ2-7, with 7 bases aligning to TRBD2. CDR3 length equals 14 residues. Germline V gene lookup returns CDR1 SNHLY and CDR2 FYNNEI. V was pared by 6 bases and J by 0 bases, with 5 bases of the junction left unmatched. The CDR3 is CASRTGGGSYEQYF. The CDR3 DNA follows: TGTGCCAGCAGGACGGGGGGAGGCTCCTACGAGCAGTACTTC. Drawing the rest from reference TRBV2 and TRBJ2-7, the complete variable domain is EPEVTQTPSHQVTQMGQEVILRCVPISNHLYFYWYRQILGQKVEFLVSFYNNEISEKSEIFDDQFSVERPDGSNFTLKIRSTKLEDSAMYFCASRTGGGSYEQYFGPGTRLTVT.

The table lists this clone with a few counts. The chain employs TRBV12-3 or TRBV12-4 and TRBJ2-3, with a tentative D call TRBD2 (6 bases). The CDR3 consists of 13 residues. V dropped 3 bases and J dropped 5 bases, with 9 bases sitting between them. The CDR3 DNA follows: TGTGCCAGCAGTTTCGCGGGGCGAGATACGCAGTATTTT. It encodes CASSFAGRDTQYF.

This sequence joins TRBV5-1 and TRBJ2-1; D may be TRBD2 (6 bases). CDR3 length: 14 amino acids. Trimming cost V 2 bases and J 10 bases, with 16 bases left between them. Germline CDR1 and CDR2: SGHRS and YFSETQ. CDR3 coding DNA: TGCGCCAGCAGCTTCACTAGCCCGGTGGGGGAGCAGTTCTTC. This encodes CASSFTSPVGEQFF.

The V call is TRBV7-3, the J call TRBJ1-1; D may be TRBD1 (5 bases). The CDR3 is 13 amino acids. Germline assignment: CDR1 SGHTA and CDR2 FQGTGA. V was trimmed by 1 base and J by 9 bases, leaving 12 bases between them. The CDR3 sequence is CASSLNLDSKAFF. The CDR3 DNA reads as TGTGCCAGCAGCTTAAATCTTGACAGTAAAGCTTTCTTT.

The chain recombines TRBV27 with TRBJ1-1, with TRBD1 matching 7 bases. This CDR3 has 14 residues. J gave up 6 bases and V 6 bases, and 10 bases lay outside the gene matches. Germline assignment: CDR1 MNHEY and CDR2 SMNVEV (reference sequence). The CDR3 region has the DNA TGTGCCAGCAGAGAAGACAGGGTCGTGGCTGAAGCTTTCTTT. As protein: CASREDRVVAEAFF.